This T cell receptor beta chain stems from a study of blood T cell repertoires in COVID-19. Study as a whole: Samples of COVID-19 (acute and convalescent) were obtained from the United States, Italy and Spain. In each case, the material was cDNA or gDNA derived from T cells, B-cell-depleted T cells, or PBMCs.

The CDR3 contains 15 residues. V lost 10 bases and J 10 bases, leaving 28 bases between the germline ends. The V gene's germline CDR1 is MNHNY and CDR2 SVGAGI (reference sequence). In the authors' workflow: The assay estimated nucleated cells by amplifying reference gene primers. Method: immunoSEQ multiplex PCR; TCRdb's copy keeps in-frame clones and lacks some. V and J calls and clone size come straight from that table; D and trimming were deduced from the DNA. The sample consists of roughly 97,000 clones, approximately 91% of them appearing once. This clonotype was sampled from a human donor in a cohort sampled during active COVID-19. The source material was peripheral blood. This rearrangement joins TRBV6-6 to TRBJ1-2, with D possibly matching TRBD1 (6 bases). The CDR3 nucleotides are TGTGCCACCCAAACCAACTCGGGGGGGGCGCGTCACTACACCTTC. It yields the protein CATQTNSGGARHYTF.